Listed here are 22 T cell receptor beta chains from one sample, sequenced in a study of T cell responses to AZD1222 COVID-19 vaccine. Some clones are missing from TCRdb's copy, which holds only in-frame ones; the method was immunoSEQ multiplex PCR. This sample has some 180,000 clones, with roughly 87% found just once. The sample here was peripheral blood, taken 28 days after the second AZD1222 dose. The origin of the receptors is an adult who received the AZD1222 COVID-19 vaccine.

V usage is TRBV6-5 and J usage is TRBJ1-1; D ambiguous. Germline values: CDR1 MNHEY, CDR2 SVGAGI. The CDR3 is 13 residues long. V was clipped by 2 bases and J by 1 base, with 5 bases between them. The CDR3: CASSYRRNTEAFF. Written as DNA, the CDR3 is TGTGCCAGCAGTTACCGCAGGAACACTGAAGCTTTCTTT.

V gene TRBV11-2 combines with J gene TRBJ1-1; the match to TRBD1 covers 8 bases. Trimming removed 4 bases from V and 7 bases from J; junction bases left unmatched: 2. The germline V gene encodes CDR1 SGHAT and CDR2 FQNNGV. The CDR3 runs 12 residues. In DNA, the CDR3 is TGTGCCAGCAGCTCCGACAGGGGTGAAGCTTTCTTT. The encoded protein is CASSSDRGEAFF.

This chain joins TRBV5-1 and TRBJ1-4; D is undetermined. The CDR3 has 17 amino acids. The V gene's germline CDR1 is SGHRS and CDR2 YFSETQ. Trimming left V 2 bases short and J 0 bases short, with 14 bases between. The CDR3 spells CASSLNSPAATNEKLFF. As DNA, the CDR3 is TGCGCCAGCAGCTTAAACAGCCCGGCCGCAACTAATGAAAAACTGTTTTTT.

The chain carries TRBV2 and TRBJ2-2; no definite D call. V was pared by 3 bases and J by 5 bases, with 10 bases between. CDR1 is SNHLY and CDR2 is FYNNEI in the germline V gene. This CDR3 spans 14 amino acids. DNA of the CDR3: TGTGCCAGCAGTGAGTTGGCTATTACCGGGGAGCTGTTTTTT. Translation gives CASSELAITGELFF. The full variable domain, with the rest looked up from reference TRBV2 and TRBJ2-2, is EPEVTQTPSHQVTQMGQEVILRCVPISNHLYFYWYRQILGQKVEFLVSFYNNEISEKSEIFDDQFSVERPDGSNFTLKIRSTKLEDSAMYFCASSELAITGELFFGEGSRLTVL.

This clone has just one count. This chain links TRBV7-8 with TRBJ1-6; no firm D call. Germline CDR1 and CDR2: SGHVS and FQNEAQ. This CDR3 comprises 16 residues. The germline V and J ends were trimmed by 6 bases and 0 bases, with 12 bases remaining between them. The CDR3, as DNA: TGTGCCAGCAGAATCGTTTCCGGCTCCTATAATTCACCCCTCCACTTT. Translating gives CASRIVSGSYNSPLHF.

V usage is TRBV6-5 and J usage is TRBJ2-5; D remains ambiguous. This CDR3 has 12 residues. Germline lookup yields CDR1 MNHEY and CDR2 SVGAGI. The V end was cut by 6 bases, the J end by 7 bases, with 12 bases between. The CDR3 nucleotides are TGTGCCAGCAGGGCAACCCGAGGGACCCAGTACTTC. This encodes CASRATRGTQYF.

V and J are TRBV6-5 and TRBJ1-4; maybe TRBD1 (6 bases). The CDR3 is made up of 15 amino acids. Looked up from germline, CDR1 is MNHEY and CDR2 is SVGAGI. V lost 7 bases to trimming and J lost 7 bases, with 19 bases between them. The CDR3 reads CASKTLTGSTEKLFF. DNA of the CDR3: TGTGCCAGCAAAACTCTAACAGGGAGTACTGAAAAACTGTTTTTT.

The J gene is TRBJ1-3, the V gene TRBV3-1 (or the pseudogene TRBV3-2); tentative D call: TRBD1 (6 bases). This CDR3 comprises 16 residues. Per germline, CDR1 LGHDT and CDR2 YNNKEL (reference sequence). Between the trimmed V and J ends, which lost 3 bases and 0 bases, there was a span of 12 bases. The CDR3, as DNA: TGTGCCAGCAGCCAGCTCAGGGGCCACTCTGGAAACACCATATATTTT. This gives the protein CASSQLRGHSGNTIYF.

J is TRBJ1-1 and V is TRBV7-9, with unresolved D. The germline V gene has CDR1 SEHNR and CDR2 FQNEAQ (reference sequence). The CDR3 spans 12 residues. With 5 bases removed from V and 11 bases from J, the gap between germline ends came to 15 bases. DNA for the CDR3: TGTGCCAGCAGCCCATCCTCTCCTCTGGCTTTCTTT. Translation gives CASSPSSPLAFF.

This chain uses TRBV12-5 with TRBJ2-3, with D tentatively TRBD1 or TRBD2 (5 bases each). Trimming stripped 2 bases from V and 1 base from J, with 16 bases between. CDR1 LGHNT and CDR2 FRNRAP come from the germline V gene. The CDR3 runs 17 residues. The CDR3 loop is CASGLFPRGRGTDTQYF. The DNA of the CDR3 is TGTGCTAGTGGTTTGTTTCCAAGGGGACGGGGCACAGATACGCAGTATTTT. Looking up the rest from reference TRBV12-5 and TRBJ2-3 gives the full variable domain: DARVTQTPRHKVTEMGQEVTMRCQPILGHNTVFWYRQTMMQGLELLAYFRNRAPLDDSGMPKDRFSAEMPDATLATLKIQPSEPRDSAVYFCASGLFPRGRGTDTQYFGPGTRLTVL.

The chain employs TRBV6-5 and TRBJ1-2; no reliable D call. Germline V gene data show CDR1 as MNHEY and CDR2 as SVGAGI. The CDR3 spans 14 residues. Trimming took off 6 bases at V and 3 bases at J, with 14 bases between the two ends. The CDR3, as DNA: TGTGCCAGCAGCCAACAGAGCCCCGACTATGGCTACACCTTC. Its translation: CASSQQSPDYGYTF.

This sequence joins TRBV5-1 and TRBJ1-2; 7 nucleotides agree with TRBD1. The germline V gene has CDR1 SGHRS and CDR2 YFSETQ. The CDR3 length is 15 residues. V lost 0 bases, J lost 6 bases, and 8 bases stayed unmatched. In DNA form, the CDR3 reads TGCGCCAGCAGCTTGGAGGCACAGGGGTACGATGGCTACACCTTC. Translated, it gives CASSLEAQGYDGYTF. The full variable domain, with the rest looked up from reference TRBV5-1 and TRBJ1-2, is KAGVTQTPRYLIKTRGQQVTLSCSPISGHRSVSWYQQTPGQGLQFLFEYFSETQRNKGNFPGRFSGRQFSNSRSEMNVSTLELGDSALYLCASSLEAQGYDGYTFGSGTRLTVV.

The genes are TRBV4-2 and TRBJ1-5; D unresolved. The CDR3 loop spans 15 amino acids. Germline V gives CDR1 LGHNA, CDR2 YNFKEQ. Trimming shortened V by 0 bases and J by 2 bases, and 8 bases separated the two germline ends. The DNA of the CDR3 is TGTGCCAGCAGCCAAGATTCGAAGGGCAATCAGCCCCAGCATTTT. The encoded protein is CASSQDSKGNQPQHF.

This sequence joins TRBV13 and TRBJ2-7; D tentatively fits TRBD1 or TRBD2 (5 bases each). CDR3 length equals 16 residues. Germline CDR1 PRHDT, CDR2 FYEKMQ (reference sequence). Trimming cost V 4 bases and J 5 bases, with 21 bases left between them. For the CDR3, the DNA is TGTGCCAGCAGCTCCCTAACCGGGACCCGGAACAACGAGCAGTACTTC. This encodes CASSSLTGTRNNEQYF.

The table lists this clone with a few counts. This sequence joins TRBV7-9 and TRBJ2-1, with D possibly matching TRBD2 (5 bases). This CDR3 region has 11 residues. Per the germline V gene, CDR1 is SEHNR and CDR2 is FQNEAQ (reference sequence). V lost 5 bases and J lost 9, with 8 bases in between. For the CDR3, the DNA is TGTGCCAGCAGCAGCACTAGTGAGCAGTTCTTC. Translated: CASSSTSEQFF.

The chain uses TRBV11-2 and TRBJ2-5; tentatively, D is TRBD1 (7 bases). With 5 bases removed from V and 4 bases from J, the gap between germline ends came to 17 bases. The CDR3 loop spans 15 amino acids. Germline values: CDR1 SGHAT, CDR2 FQNNGV. CDR3 residues: CASSPFQGGAETQYF. The CDR3 DNA reads as TGTGCCAGCAGCCCGTTCCAGGGGGGCGCAGAGACCCAGTACTTC.

CDR3: CASSGDSPNEKLFF. The CDR3 coding sequence is TGCGCCAGCAGCGGGGACAGCCCTAATGAAAAACTGTTTTTT. The chain is built from TRBV5-1 and TRBJ1-4; 7 nucleotides align to TRBD1. V was pared by 4 bases and J by 3 bases, with 3 bases of the junction left unmatched. The CDR3 is 14 amino acids. Germline V CDR1 and CDR2: SGHRS, YFSETQ.

The chain joins TRBV4-2 to TRBJ2-3; a possible D gene is TRBD2 (7 bases). This CDR3 is built from 15 residues. CDR1 is LGHNA, CDR2 YNFKEQ, per germline. The ends were cut back, 5 bases at V and 4 bases at J, with 16 bases in the middle. CDR3 nucleotides: TGTGCCAGCAGCAGGGAGGGGGGGGGCTCAGATACGCAGTATTTT. Translating gives CASSREGGGSDTQYF.

This sequence joins TRBV2 and TRBJ1-6, with D perhaps TRBD1 (5 bases). The V end was cut by 7 bases, the J end by 7 bases, with 17 bases between. Germline lookup yields CDR1 SNHLY and CDR2 FYNNEI. The CDR3 has 15 amino acids. The CDR3 loop reads CASTLGTGSNSPLHF. CDR3 DNA sequence: TGTGCCAGCACCTTAGGGACGGGTTCGAATTCACCCCTCCACTTT.

This chain uses TRBV2 with TRBJ2-1; no firm D call. Trimming removed 7 bases at V and 10 bases at J, with 11 bases between. CDR3 length equals 11 residues. Germline V gene sequence: CDR1 SNHLY, CDR2 FYNNEI. This chain's CDR3 is CASTPSSEQFF. CDR3 in DNA: TGTGCCAGCACCCCTTCTTCCGAGCAGTTCTTC.

The chain joins TRBV7-9 to TRBJ1-6; the D is unclear. The V end lost 3 bases, the J end lost 0 bases, and 6 bases lay between the germline ends. The CDR3 is 15 amino acids. Germline V CDR1 and CDR2: SEHNR, FQNEAQ (reference sequence). CDR3 protein: CASSLSSSYNSPLHF. In nucleotides, the CDR3 is TGTGCCAGCAGCTTGAGTAGCTCCTATAATTCACCCCTCCACTTT. The full variable domain, completed using reference TRBV7-9 and TRBJ1-6, is DTGVSQNPRHKITKRGQNVTFRCDPISEHNRLYWYRQTLGQGPEFLTYFQNEAQLEKSRLLSDRFSAERPKGSFSTLEIQRTEQGDSAMYLCASSLSSSYNSPLHFGNGTRLTVT.

The chain employs TRBV7-9 and TRBJ2-5; a weak D match, TRBD2 (6 bases). Trimming cost V 2 bases and J 3 bases, with 16 bases left between them. The germline gives CDR1 SEHNR, CDR2 FQNEAQ (reference sequence). The CDR3 runs 16 residues. Here the CDR3 reads CASSLSAGYPKETQYF. Here the CDR3 DNA reads TGTGCCAGCAGCTTATCAGCGGGCTACCCCAAAGAGACCCAGTACTTC.